This TCR beta chain was identified during a study of T cells expressing NK-cell markers. TCRdb reanalyzed the 5' RACE reads, giving one entry per CDR3 protein sequence and no DNA. Across 400,000 to 500,000 distinct CDR3 sequences, the top ten clones capture less than 7.5% of the sample. The clonotype comes from a woman between 18 and 69 years old in good health. The sequenced sample was blood T cells: a sorted CD56 or NKG2C T cell subset, CD4+ or CD8+ T cells, or bulk PBMC T cells (not recorded which).

The CDR3 here is CATSEDSTDTQYF. This chain joins TRBV24-1 and TRBJ2-3. The CDR3 has 13 amino acids. Looked up from germline, CDR1 is KGHDR and CDR2 is SFDVKD.